The 28 T cell receptor beta chains below come from one sample, sequenced in a study of T cell repertoires in cytomegalovirus infection. Their recognized antigens are unknown. TCRdb reprocessed the reads with MiXCR, giving one entry per CDR3 protein. The data show around 430,000 distinct CDR3 sequences, about 44% seen once. The sequences come from cultured PBMCs, collected from culture after CMV antigen stimulation. These receptors all come from a human donor in good health (CMV status not recorded). Some clones in this sample may be carry-over from other donors' samples.

V is TRBV6-2 or TRBV6-3 and J is TRBJ2-7; D call uncertain. The length of the CDR3 is 15 residues. The germline gives CDR1 MNHEY, CDR2 SVGEGT. The V gene lost 4 bases and the J gene lost 3 bases, with 16 bases spanning the gap. CDR3 DNA: TGTGCCAGCAGTTCACCTAGTGTCAACCTCTACGAGCAGTACTTC. It specifies CASSSPSVNLYEQYF.

The chain is built from TRBV7-7 and TRBJ2-7, with TRBD1 matching 9 bases. The V segment lost 6 bases and the J segment 0 bases; nucleotides outside the gene matches: 6. CDR3 size: 15 residues. The germline V gene encodes CDR1 SSHAT and CDR2 FNYEAQ (reference sequence). The CDR3 DNA follows: TGTGCCAGCAGTCCCGGGACAGGGATCTCCTACGAGCAGTACTTC. Its protein product is CASSPGTGISYEQYF.

This chain connects TRBV6-8 to TRBJ2-2; D is possibly TRBD1 (5 bases). CDR3 length equals 13 residues. Trimming pared 6 bases from V and 5 bases from J, leaving 10 bases between. The germline CDR1 and CDR2 sequences are MNHGY and SAAAGT. The CDR3 spells CASRPQGTGELFF. CDR3 nucleotides: TGTGCCAGCAGGCCTCAGGGTACCGGGGAGCTGTTTTTT.

The J gene is TRBJ1-5, the V gene TRBV19, with TRBD1 as a possible D gene (5 bases). Per germline, CDR1 LNHDA and CDR2 SQIVND (reference sequence). Trimming took 3 bases from V and 0 from J, leaving 15 bases between them. CDR3 length equals 17 residues. Here the CDR3 DNA reads TGTGCCAGTAGTATCCGAAACAGGCCGTTTAGCAATCAGCCCCAGCATTTT. This encodes CASSIRNRPFSNQPQHF.

This clonotype showed up many times. J is TRBJ1-1 and V is TRBV7-2; D perhaps matches TRBD1 (5 bases). The CDR3 is 14 amino acids. Germline lookup yields CDR1 SGHTA and CDR2 FQGNSA. Trimming shortened V by 3 bases and J by 2 bases, and 10 bases separated the two germline ends. The CDR3 spells CASSFAGTNTEAFF. The CDR3 coding sequence is TGTGCCAGCAGCTTTGCAGGGACTAACACTGAAGCTTTCTTT.

V and J are TRBV28 and TRBJ1-1; D ambiguous. In germline, CDR1 is MDHEN, CDR2 SYDVKM. Trimming took 3 bases from V and 1 from J, leaving 15 bases between them. CDR3 length: 16 residues. The CDR3 is CASSLLYVRENTEAFF. CDR3 sequence (DNA): TGTGCCAGCAGTTTGCTTTACGTCCGGGAGAACACTGAAGCTTTCTTT.

The sample holds a few counts of this clonotype. The genes are TRBV19 and TRBJ2-7; no clear D gene. The V and J ends lost 7 bases and 5 bases respectively, with 18 bases between them. CDR3 length equals 14 residues. CDR1 and CDR2 (germline): LNHDA, SQIVND (reference sequence). DNA for the CDR3: TGTGCCAGTACCCACCCCCGCAGGCCCGACGAGCAGTACTTC. Encoded protein: CASTHPRRPDEQYF.

The CDR3 sequence is CASPGLAGDGELFF. CDR3 bases: TGTGCCAGCCCGGGACTAGCGGGAGACGGGGAGCTGTTTTTT. This rearrangement joins TRBV25-1 to TRBJ2-2; TRBD2 aligns across 14 bases. The ends lost 8 bases at V and 7 bases at J; junction bases unmatched: 3. CDR1 is MGHDK, CDR2 SYGVNS, per germline. This CDR3 contains 14 residues.

This clonotype was seen only a few times. This chain links TRBV12-3 or TRBV12-4 with TRBJ2-5; perhaps D is TRBD1 or TRBD2 (5 bases each). The CDR3 contains 14 residues. The V end was cut by 5 bases, the J end by 5 bases, with 15 bases between. CDR3: CASSPGTPWETQYF. CDR3 in DNA: TGTGCCAGCAGTCCCGGGACCCCTTGGGAGACCCAGTACTTC.

The genes are TRBV7-9 and TRBJ1-4, with D maybe TRBD1 (5 bases). In germline, CDR1 is SEHNR, CDR2 FQNEAQ (reference sequence). The CDR3 has 14 residues. Trimming pared 5 bases from V and 3 bases from J, leaving 10 bases between. CDR3 sequence: CASSAGGANEKLFF. The CDR3, as DNA: TGTGCCAGCAGCGCGGGAGGGGCTAATGAAAAACTGTTTTTT. Full variable domain (rest looked up from reference TRBV7-9 and TRBJ1-4): DTGVSQNPRHKITKRGQNVTFRCDPISEHNRLYWYRQTLGQGPEFLTYFQNEAQLEKSRLLSDRFSAERPKGSFSTLEIQRTEQGDSAMYLCASSAGGANEKLFFGSGTQLSVL.

This chain connects TRBV7-2 to TRBJ2-7; D possibly corresponds to TRBD2 (5 bases). Germline CDR1 reads SGHTA; CDR2 reads FQGNSA. The CDR3 extends over 15 amino acids. V lost 5 bases to trimming and J lost 0 bases, with 14 bases between them. CDR3 in amino acids: CASSRETTSSYEQYF. The CDR3 nucleotides read TGTGCCAGCAGCCGTGAGACTACCTCCTCCTACGAGCAGTACTTC.

This chain joins TRBV6-4 and TRBJ1-1; the D gene is possibly TRBD1 (5 bases). CDR3 size: 12 residues. Between the trimmed V and J ends, which lost 3 bases and 7 bases, there was a span of 9 bases. Germline-derived CDR1 and CDR2 are MRHNA and SNTAGT. The CDR3 coding sequence is TGTGCCAGCAGTGAGCGAGGGGATGAAGCTTTCTTT. Amino acid sequence: CASSERGDEAFF.

V and J are TRBV7-9 and TRBJ2-6; 7 bases match TRBD1. Trimming took 5 bases from V and 0 from J; bases not matched to a gene: 25. Germline-derived CDR1 and CDR2 are SEHNR and FQNEAQ (reference sequence). The CDR3 loop spans 23 amino acids. CDR3 amino acids: CASSPFPKPGQTTPGSGANVLTF. The CDR3 DNA follows: TGTGCCAGCAGCCCCTTCCCCAAACCGGGACAGACAACTCCAGGCTCTGGGGCCAACGTCCTGACTTTC.

This clonotype was recorded a few times. The rearrangement links TRBV7-2 to TRBJ2-7; tentatively, D is TRBD1 or TRBD2 (5 bases each). Germline values: CDR1 SGHTA, CDR2 FQGNSA. CDR3 length: 15 amino acids. The V and J ends lost 5 bases and 4 bases respectively, with 18 bases between them. Here the CDR3 DNA reads TGTGCCAGCAGCAAACTCGGGGCCGTCCCGTACGAGCAGTACTTC. Translation: CASSKLGAVPYEQYF.

This clonotype was detected only a few times. This chain joins TRBV12-3 or TRBV12-4 and TRBJ1-2; no clear D gene. Trimming took off 8 bases at V and 5 bases at J, with 15 bases between the two ends. CDR3 size: 13 residues. The CDR3 DNA is TGTGCCAGCGACGCCCAGAACCCGTATGGCTACACCTTC. It is translated as CASDAQNPYGYTF.

At least ten counts were recorded for this clonotype. The chain carries TRBV7-2 and TRBJ1-5, with a weak D call TRBD1 (6 bases). The CDR3 spans 14 residues. Trimming took off 5 bases at V and 3 bases at J, with 11 bases between the two ends. Germline loops: CDR1 SGHTA, CDR2 FQGNSA. The CDR3 here is CASSATGFNQPQHF. CDR3 coding DNA: TGTGCCAGCAGCGCCACAGGGTTCAATCAGCCCCAGCATTTT.

The V and J genes are TRBV15 and TRBJ2-2; a possible D gene is TRBD1 (5 bases). This CDR3 comprises 14 residues. From germline, CDR1 is LNHNV and CDR2 YYDKDF (reference sequence). V lost 0 bases and J 3 bases, leaving 5 bases between the germline ends. The CDR3 DNA reads TGTGCCACCAGCAGAGACAGGGACACCGGGGAGCTGTTTTTT. Amino acids: CATSRDRDTGELFF.

V is TRBV27 and J is TRBJ2-3; the D is unclear. The CDR3 covers 13 residues. Trimming removed 4 bases from V and 3 bases from J, with 8 bases in between. Germline V gives CDR1 MNHEY, CDR2 SMNVEV (reference sequence). Here the CDR3 DNA reads TGTGCCAGCAGTTGGGGTGTGACAGATACGCAGTATTTT. Its protein is CASSWGVTDTQYF.

This clonotype was observed a handful of times. The chain carries TRBV19 and TRBJ1-5; tentative D call: TRBD1 (6 bases). With 3 bases removed from V and 2 bases from J, the gap between germline ends came to 14 bases. CDR1 and CDR2 from the germline V gene are LNHDA and SQIVND (reference sequence). The CDR3 loop spans 16 amino acids. The CDR3 region has the DNA TGTGCCAGTAGTATCTTGGACAGCCTCGGCAATCAGCCCCAGCATTTT. Protein product: CASSILDSLGNQPQHF.

The chain has TRBV5-6 and TRBJ2-7; D is ambiguous. The V and J ends lost 4 bases and 4 bases respectively, with 12 bases between them. Germline V lookup: CDR1 SGHDT, CDR2 YYEEEE. The CDR3 runs 13 residues. DNA of the CDR3: TGTGCCAGCAGCCGCATCCTTCAGTACGAGCAGTACTTC. This gives the protein CASSRILQYEQYF.

This chain connects TRBV6-2 or TRBV6-3 to TRBJ2-1; 7 nucleotides match TRBD2. The CDR3 extends over 15 amino acids. V shed 2 bases and J 12 bases; nucleotides not matched to a gene: 13. Germline assignment: CDR1 MNHEY and CDR2 SVGEGT. The CDR3: CASSYGPSGSQGQFF. The CDR3, as DNA: TGTGCCAGCAGTTACGGGCCTAGCGGATCCCAGGGGCAGTTCTTC.

Only one count was recorded for this clonotype. The genes are TRBV7-2 and TRBJ2-1; a possible D gene is TRBD2 (6 bases). Germline CDR1 is SGHTA and CDR2 is FQGNSA. The CDR3 contains 13 residues. Trimming took off 1 base at V and 8 bases at J, with 9 bases between the two ends. CDR3 nucleotides: TGTGCCAGCAGCTTAGGCGGAGGGTATGAGCAGTTCTTC. It yields the protein CASSLGGGYEQFF.

The rearrangement links TRBV12-3 or TRBV12-4 to TRBJ2-1; D may be TRBD1 (6 bases). The CDR3 covers 13 residues. V dropped 6 bases and J dropped 6 bases, with 12 bases sitting between them. The CDR3 sequence is CASRPGQSNEQFF. The CDR3 region has the DNA TGTGCCAGCAGACCTGGACAGAGCAATGAGCAGTTCTTC.

This clonotype was observed many times. The chain is built from TRBV7-2 and TRBJ1-6; D unclear. Germline V gene data show CDR1 as SGHTA and CDR2 as FQGNSA. Trimming took 5 bases from V and 8 from J, leaving 13 bases between them. There are 14 residues in the CDR3. CDR3 sequence reads: CASSLRREDSPLHF. In DNA form, the CDR3 reads TGTGCCAGCAGCCTACGACGGGAGGATTCACCCCTCCACTTT.

The genes are TRBV6-6 and TRBJ1-6; 7 bases are a match to TRBD1. This CDR3 has 15 residues. V shed 2 bases and J 9 bases; nucleotides not matched to a gene: 7. CDR1 is MNHNY, CDR2 SVGAGI, per germline (reference sequence). The CDR3 sequence: CASSYVTGRGSPLHF. Written as DNA, the CDR3 is TGTGCCAGCAGTTACGTGACAGGGCGAGGTTCACCCCTCCACTTT.

This clonotype was recorded a few times. The CDR3, as DNA: TGTGCCAGCAGCTTAGTTGGGGACGGTTACAATGAGCAGTTCTTC. Protein product: CASSLVGDGYNEQFF. The gene calls are TRBV7-2 and TRBJ2-1, with D perhaps being TRBD1 or TRBD2 (5 bases each). CDR1 is SGHTA and CDR2 is FQGNSA in the germline V gene. The germline V and J ends were trimmed by 1 base and 4 bases, with 11 bases remaining between them. The CDR3 is 15 residues long.

The sample holds a few counts of this clonotype. The chain employs TRBV12-3 or TRBV12-4 and TRBJ2-1; 11 bases fit TRBD2. The CDR3 spans 14 residues. V shed 7 bases and J 5 bases; nucleotides not matched to a gene: 4. The CDR3 sequence is CASTLGLADNEQFF. DNA for the CDR3: TGTGCCAGCACCCTGGGACTAGCGGACAATGAGCAGTTCTTC.

Worth noting for this clonotype: The junction and the germline gene differ at one end; a read error may be behind it. This chain joins TRBV6-6 and TRBJ1-1; 8 nucleotides agree with TRBD1. Per germline, CDR1 MNHNY and CDR2 SVGAGI (reference sequence). CDR3 size: 15 residues. This chain's CDR3 is CASIYPQGAVTEAFF. CDR3 DNA sequence: TGTGCCAGCATTTACCCCCAGGGGGCGGTTACTGAAGCTTTCTTT.